The following is a T cell receptor (beta chain) sequence with its context. The data originate from a study of cytomegalovirus exposure and HLA in healthy donors. Both 60 Vbeta primers and 13 Jbeta primers went into the PCR. Data came from immunoSEQ multiplex PCR; TCRdb stores just in-frame clones and leaves some out. The repertoire has roughly 120,000 clones, 81% of them found once; the top ten carry 2% to 2.5%. V was clipped by 8 bases and J by 9 bases; unmatched bases: 15. This CDR3 comprises 14 residues. Looked up from germline, CDR1 is GTSNPN and CDR2 is SVGIG (reference sequence). Sequenced input: PBMCs. The clonotype originates from a middle-aged woman in good health and CMV-seronegative. The V and J genes are TRBV30 and TRBJ2-1, with 8 bases matching TRBD1. The CDR3 DNA reads as TGTGCCGGGACCCAGGGGGCGGGTTTTGGTGAGCAGTTCTTC. It translates to CAGTQGAGFGEQFF.